This T cell receptor beta chain was identified in a study of CD8 T cells in ankylosing spondylitis. Points from the study as a whole: A motif of under ten highly homologous TCR beta variants was seen as apparently characteristic of ankylosing spondylitis blood.

TCRdb processed the 5' RACE reads anew with MiXCR; each CDR3 protein has one entry. The sample holds some 100,000 distinct CDR3 sequences; roughly 8.8% are singletons and the top ten take roughly 29%. This clonotype was observed a handful of times. Its antigen is unidentified. This CDR3 is 13 amino acids long. V lost 1 base and J 1 base, leaving 7 bases between the germline ends. Germline V gives CDR1 GTSNPN, CDR2 SVGIG (reference sequence). The sequence derives from a male donor with ankylosing spondylitis. V is TRBV30 and J is TRBJ1-1; D is uncertain. Sequenced material: blood, either unsorted or a sorted T cell fraction (not recorded which). This CDR3 is CAWSELGNTEAFF. The CDR3 nucleotides read TGTGCCTGGAGTGAATTGGGGAACACTGAAGCTTTCTTT.